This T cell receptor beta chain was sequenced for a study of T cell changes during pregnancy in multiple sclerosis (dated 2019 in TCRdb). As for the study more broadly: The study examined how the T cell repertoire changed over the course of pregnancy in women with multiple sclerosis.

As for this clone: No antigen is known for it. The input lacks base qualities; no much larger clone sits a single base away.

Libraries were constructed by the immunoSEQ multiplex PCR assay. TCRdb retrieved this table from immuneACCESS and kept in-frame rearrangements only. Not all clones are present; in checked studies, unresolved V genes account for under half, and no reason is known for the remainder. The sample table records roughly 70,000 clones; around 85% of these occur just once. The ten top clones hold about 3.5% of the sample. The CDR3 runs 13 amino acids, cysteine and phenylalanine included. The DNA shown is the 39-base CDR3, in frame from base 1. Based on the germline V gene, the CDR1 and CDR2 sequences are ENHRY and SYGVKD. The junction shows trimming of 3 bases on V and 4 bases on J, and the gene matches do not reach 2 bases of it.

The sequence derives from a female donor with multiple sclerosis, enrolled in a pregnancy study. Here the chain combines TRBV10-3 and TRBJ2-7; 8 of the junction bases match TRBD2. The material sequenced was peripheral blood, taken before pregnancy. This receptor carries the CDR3 CAISETSGYEQYF. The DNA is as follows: TGTGCCATCAGTGAAACTAGCGGTTACGAGCAGTACTTC.